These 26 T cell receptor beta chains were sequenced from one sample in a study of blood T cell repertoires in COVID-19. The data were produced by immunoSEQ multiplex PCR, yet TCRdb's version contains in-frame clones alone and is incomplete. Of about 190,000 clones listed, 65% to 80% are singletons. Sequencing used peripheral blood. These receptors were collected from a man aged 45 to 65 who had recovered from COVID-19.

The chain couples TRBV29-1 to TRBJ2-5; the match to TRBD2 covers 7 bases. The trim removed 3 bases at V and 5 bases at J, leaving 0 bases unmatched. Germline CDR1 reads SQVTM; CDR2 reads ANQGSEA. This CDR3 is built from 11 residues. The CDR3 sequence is CSVERGETQYF. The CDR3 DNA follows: TGCAGCGTTGAGCGGGGGGAGACCCAGTACTTC.

The CDR3: CASSTPGGGRSGNTIYF. The DNA of the CDR3 is TGTGCCAGCAGTACTCCGGGGGGGGGCCGCTCTGGAAACACCATATATTTT. The rearrangement links TRBV7-8 to TRBJ1-3; a weak D match, TRBD1 (6 bases). Per the germline V gene, CDR1 is SGHVS and CDR2 is FQNEAQ. The CDR3 loop spans 17 amino acids. Trimming removed 6 bases from V and 0 bases from J, with 18 bases in between.

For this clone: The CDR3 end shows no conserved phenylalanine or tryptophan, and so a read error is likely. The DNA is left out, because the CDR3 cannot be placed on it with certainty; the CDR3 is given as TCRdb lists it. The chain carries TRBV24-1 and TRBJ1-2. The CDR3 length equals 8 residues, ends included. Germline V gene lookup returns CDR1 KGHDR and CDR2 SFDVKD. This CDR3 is CANDPGKD.

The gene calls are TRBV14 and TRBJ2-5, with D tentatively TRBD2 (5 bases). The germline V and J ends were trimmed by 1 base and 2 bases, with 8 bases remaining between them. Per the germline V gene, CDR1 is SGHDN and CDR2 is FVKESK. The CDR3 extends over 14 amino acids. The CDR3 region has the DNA TGTGCCAGCAGCCAAGTCGGCGGGCAAGAGACCCAGTACTTC. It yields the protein CASSQVGGQETQYF. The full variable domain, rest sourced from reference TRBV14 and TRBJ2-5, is EAGVTQFPSHSVIEKGQTVTLRCDPISGHDNLYWYRRVMGKEIKFLLHFVKESKQDESGMPNNRFLAERTGGTYSTLKVQPAELEDSGVYFCASSQVGGQETQYFGPGTRLLVL.

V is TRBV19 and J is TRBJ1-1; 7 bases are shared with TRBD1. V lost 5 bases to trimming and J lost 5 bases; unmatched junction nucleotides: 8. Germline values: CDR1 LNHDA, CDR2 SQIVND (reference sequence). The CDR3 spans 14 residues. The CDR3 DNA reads TGTGCCAGTAGTCAAGACAGGGTTCGGACTGAAGCTTTCTTT. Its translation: CASSQDRVRTEAFF.

CDR3 in amino acids: CACNTGTHFITQYF. CDR3 in DNA: TGTGCCTGTAACACCGGGACTCACTTCATCACGCAGTATTTT. The rearrangement uses TRBV2 and TRBJ2-3, with a possible D match to TRBD2 (6 bases). The CDR3 extends over 14 amino acids. Between the trimmed V and J ends, which lost 11 bases and 9 bases, there was a span of 24 bases. Per the germline V gene, CDR1 is SNHLY and CDR2 is FYNNEI.

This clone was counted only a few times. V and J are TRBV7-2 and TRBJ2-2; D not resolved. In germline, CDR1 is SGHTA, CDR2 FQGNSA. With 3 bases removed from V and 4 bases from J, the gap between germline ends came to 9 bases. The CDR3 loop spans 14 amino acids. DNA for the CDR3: TGTGCCAGCAGCTTTGAGTCATCCACCGGGGAGCTGTTTTTT. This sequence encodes CASSFESSTGELFF.

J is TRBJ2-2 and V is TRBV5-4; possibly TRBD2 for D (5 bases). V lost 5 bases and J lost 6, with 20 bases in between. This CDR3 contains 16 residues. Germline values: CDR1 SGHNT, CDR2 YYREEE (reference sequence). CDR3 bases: TGTGCCAGCAGGGACGCTCAGCGCGGGCGGGCCGGGGAGCTGTTTTTT. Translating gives CASRDAQRGRAGELFF.

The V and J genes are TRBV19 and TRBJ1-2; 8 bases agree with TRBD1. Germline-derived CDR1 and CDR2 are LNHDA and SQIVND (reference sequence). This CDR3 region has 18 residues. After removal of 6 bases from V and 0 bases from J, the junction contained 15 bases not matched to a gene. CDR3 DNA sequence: TGTGCCAGTAGCAAATCCGGGACAGGCGATGCTTCTAACTATGGCTACACCTTC. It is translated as CASSKSGTGDASNYGYTF. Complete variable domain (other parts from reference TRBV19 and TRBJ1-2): DGGITQSPKYLFRKEGQNVTLSCEQNLNHDAMYWYRQDPGQGLRLIYYSQIVNDFQKGDIAEGYSVSREKKESFPLTVTSAQKNPTAFYLCASSKSGTGDASNYGYTFGSGTRLTVV.

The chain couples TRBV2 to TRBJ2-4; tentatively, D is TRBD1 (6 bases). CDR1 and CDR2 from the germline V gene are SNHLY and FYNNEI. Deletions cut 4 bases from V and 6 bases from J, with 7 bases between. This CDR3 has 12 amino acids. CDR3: CASSGTANIQYF. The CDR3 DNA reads TGTGCCAGCAGTGGGACAGCAAACATTCAGTACTTC.

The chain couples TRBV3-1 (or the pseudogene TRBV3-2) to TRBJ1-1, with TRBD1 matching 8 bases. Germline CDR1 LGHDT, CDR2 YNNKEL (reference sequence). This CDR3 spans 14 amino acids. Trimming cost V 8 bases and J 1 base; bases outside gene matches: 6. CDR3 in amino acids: CASSDRGANTEAFF. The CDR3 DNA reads TGTGCCAGCTCTGACAGGGGCGCGAACACTGAAGCTTTCTTT.

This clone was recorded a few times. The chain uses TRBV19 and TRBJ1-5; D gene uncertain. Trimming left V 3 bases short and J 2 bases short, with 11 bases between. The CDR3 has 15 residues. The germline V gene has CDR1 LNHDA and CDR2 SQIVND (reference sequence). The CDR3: CASSIQWGGNQPQHF. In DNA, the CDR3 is TGTGCCAGTAGTATTCAATGGGGAGGCAATCAGCCCCAGCATTTT.

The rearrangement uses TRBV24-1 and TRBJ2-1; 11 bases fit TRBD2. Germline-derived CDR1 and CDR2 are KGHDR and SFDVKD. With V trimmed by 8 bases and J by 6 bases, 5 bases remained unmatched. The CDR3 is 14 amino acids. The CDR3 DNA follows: TGTGCCACCAAAAATAGCGGGAGGGCCAATGAGCAGTTCTTC. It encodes CATKNSGRANEQFF.

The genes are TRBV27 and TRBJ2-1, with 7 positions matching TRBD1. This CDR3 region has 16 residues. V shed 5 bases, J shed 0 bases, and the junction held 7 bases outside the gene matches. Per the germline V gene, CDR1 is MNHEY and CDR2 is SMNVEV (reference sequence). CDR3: CASSRYRGSSYNEQFF. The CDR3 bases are TGTGCCAGCAGTAGATACAGGGGCAGCTCCTACAATGAGCAGTTCTTC.

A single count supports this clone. Here the CDR3 DNA reads TGTGCCAGCAGCTTTACTGGGGCCAACGTCCTGACTTTC. This gives the protein CASSFTGANVLTF. The V gene is TRBV7-3, the J gene TRBJ2-6; D is undetermined. The CDR3 sequence is 13 residues long. CDR1 and CDR2 (germline): SGHTA, FQGTGA. Between the trimmed V and J ends, which lost 3 bases and 2 bases, there was a span of 2 bases.

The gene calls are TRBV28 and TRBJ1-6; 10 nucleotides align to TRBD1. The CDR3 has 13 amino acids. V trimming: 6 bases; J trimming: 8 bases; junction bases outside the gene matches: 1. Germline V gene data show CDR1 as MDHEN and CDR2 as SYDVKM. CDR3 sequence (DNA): TGTGCCAGCAGGGGACAGGGGTATTCACCCCTCCACTTT. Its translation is CASRGQGYSPLHF.

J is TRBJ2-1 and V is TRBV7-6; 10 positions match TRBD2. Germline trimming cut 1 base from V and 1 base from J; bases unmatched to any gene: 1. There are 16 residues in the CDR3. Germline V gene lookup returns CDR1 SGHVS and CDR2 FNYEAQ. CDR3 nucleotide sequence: TGTGCCAGCAGCTTAGTTAGCGGGAGGTCCTACAATGAGCAGTTCTTC. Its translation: CASSLVSGRSYNEQFF.

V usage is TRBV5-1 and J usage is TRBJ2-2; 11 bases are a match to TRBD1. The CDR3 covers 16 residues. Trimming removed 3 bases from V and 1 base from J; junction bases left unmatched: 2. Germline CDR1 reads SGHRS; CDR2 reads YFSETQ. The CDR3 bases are TGCGCCAGCAGCTGGACAGGGGGCCGGAACACCGGGGAGCTGTTTTTT. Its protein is CASSWTGGRNTGELFF. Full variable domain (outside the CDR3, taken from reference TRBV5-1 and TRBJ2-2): KAGVTQTPRYLIKTRGQQVTLSCSPISGHRSVSWYQQTPGQGLQFLFEYFSETQRNKGNFPGRFSGRQFSNSRSEMNVSTLELGDSALYLCASSWTGGRNTGELFFGEGSRLTVL.

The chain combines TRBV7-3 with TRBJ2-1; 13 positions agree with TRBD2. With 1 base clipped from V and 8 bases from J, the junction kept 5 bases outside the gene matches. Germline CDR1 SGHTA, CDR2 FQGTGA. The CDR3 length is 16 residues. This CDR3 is CASSLRTSGRAHEQFF. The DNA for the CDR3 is TGTGCCAGCAGCTTAAGAACTAGCGGGAGGGCCCATGAGCAGTTCTTC.

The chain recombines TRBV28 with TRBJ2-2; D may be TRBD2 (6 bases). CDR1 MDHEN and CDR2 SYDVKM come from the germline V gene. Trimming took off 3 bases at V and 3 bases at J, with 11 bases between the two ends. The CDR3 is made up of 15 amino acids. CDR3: CASSFASVHTGELFF. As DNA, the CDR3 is TGTGCCAGCAGTTTTGCTAGCGTCCACACCGGGGAGCTGTTTTTT.

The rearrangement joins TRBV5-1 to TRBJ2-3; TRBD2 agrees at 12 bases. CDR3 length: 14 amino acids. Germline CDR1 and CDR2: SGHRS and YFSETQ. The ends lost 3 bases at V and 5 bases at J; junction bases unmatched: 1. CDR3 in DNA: TGCGCCAGCAGCTGGGGACTAGCGGGAGATACGCAGTATTTT. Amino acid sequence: CASSWGLAGDTQYF.

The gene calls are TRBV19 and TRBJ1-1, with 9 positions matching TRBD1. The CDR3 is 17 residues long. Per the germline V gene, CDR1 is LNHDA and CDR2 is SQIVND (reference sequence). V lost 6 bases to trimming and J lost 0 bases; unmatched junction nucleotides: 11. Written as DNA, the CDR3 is TGTGCCAGTAGAACCGGGACAGGGAGAGGGATGAACACTGAAGCTTTCTTT. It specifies CASRTGTGRGMNTEAFF.

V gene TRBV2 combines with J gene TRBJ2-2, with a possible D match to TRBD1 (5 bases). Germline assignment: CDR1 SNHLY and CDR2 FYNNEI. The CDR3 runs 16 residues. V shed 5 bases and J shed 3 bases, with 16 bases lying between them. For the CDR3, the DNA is TGTGCCAGCAGTCGTGGGGCACGACACTACACCGGGGAGCTGTTTTTT. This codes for CASSRGARHYTGELFF.

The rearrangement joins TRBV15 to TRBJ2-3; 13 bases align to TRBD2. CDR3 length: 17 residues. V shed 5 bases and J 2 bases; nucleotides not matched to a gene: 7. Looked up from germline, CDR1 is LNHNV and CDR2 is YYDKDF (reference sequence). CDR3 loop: CATSGGGTSGTTDTQYF. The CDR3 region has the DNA TGTGCCACCAGCGGGGGCGGGACTAGCGGGACCACAGATACGCAGTATTTT.

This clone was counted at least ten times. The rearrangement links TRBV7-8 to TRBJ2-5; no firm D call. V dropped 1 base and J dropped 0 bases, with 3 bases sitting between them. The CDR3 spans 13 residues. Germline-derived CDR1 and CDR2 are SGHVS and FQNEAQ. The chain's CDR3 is CASSLVYQETQYF. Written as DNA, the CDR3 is TGTGCCAGCAGCTTAGTCTACCAAGAGACCCAGTACTTC.

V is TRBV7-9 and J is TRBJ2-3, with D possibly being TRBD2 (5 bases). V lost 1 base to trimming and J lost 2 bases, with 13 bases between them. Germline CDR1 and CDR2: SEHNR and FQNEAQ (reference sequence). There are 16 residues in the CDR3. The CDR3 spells CASSLDRAGLTDTQYF. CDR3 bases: TGTGCCAGCAGCTTAGATCGGGCGGGCCTCACAGATACGCAGTATTTT. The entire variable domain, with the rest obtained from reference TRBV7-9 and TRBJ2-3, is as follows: DTGVSQNPRHKITKRGQNVTFRCDPISEHNRLYWYRQTLGQGPEFLTYFQNEAQLEKSRLLSDRFSAERPKGSFSTLEIQRTEQGDSAMYLCASSLDRAGLTDTQYFGPGTRLTVL.